This T cell receptor (beta chain) was sequenced in a study of T cell repertoires in cytomegalovirus infection (dated by TCRdb to between 2018 and 2020). With regard to the full study: Recently identified HLA-C-restricted CMV epitopes, whose presentation resists viral immunomodulation, were targeted by peptide stimulations together with well-studied HLA-B-restricted epitopes. Donor HLA type was relevant to the analysis, because carriage of CMV infection together with the matching HLA type was indicated by public TCR beta signatures. The study at large found these results: Carriers of CMV infection plus the relevant HLA type were discriminated by the cumulative frequency of public TCR beta family members in the study cohort and in an independent roughly 370-donor cohort. The ex vivo response was dominated by HLA-C-restricted CMV-specific TCR beta clonotypes, and the single most frequent clonotype in two of eight donors was supplied by these HLA-C-restricted clonotypes.

The run used an Illumina HiSeq 1500. TCRdb applied fastp at Q25 and MiXCR to the public reads, then kept only in-frame beta chains. A single entry per CDR3 protein holds the most common genes and DNA from its merged rows. In this sample the table shows over 40,000 distinct CDR3 sequences, around 18% of which occur a single time. Roughly 50% of the sample comes from the top ten. This clonotype was seen a few times. Its specific antigen is unknown. The input lacks base qualities; no much larger clone sits a single base away. The treatment or condition label, as the study defines it: in vitro stimulation with specific CMV peptide epitopes to enrich CMV-specific T cells. The source is a human donor in good health (CMV status not recorded). Some clones in this sample may be carry-over from other donors' samples. This material consisted of CD8+ T cells from cultured PBMCs, taken from culture after CMV antigen stimulation.

The CDR3 protein is CASSLSQGDSNQPQHF. The sequenced DNA is TGTGCCAGCAGTTTATCCCAGGGGGATAGCAATCAGCCCCAGCATTTT. The rearrangement joined TRBV27 to TRBJ1-5, with 7 junctional bases fitting TRBD1. The CDR3 runs 16 residues from the cysteine to the phenylalanine. Only CDR3 DNA remains: 48 bases, in frame from the first base. As encoded in the germline V gene (reference sequence), CDR1 is MNHEY while CDR2 is SMNVEV. V and J are trimmed by 0 bases and 0 bases, and the gene matches miss 2 bases of the junction.